This TCR beta chain was obtained from a study of tumor-infiltrating lymphocytes in primary liver carcinoma. At the level of the study: T1-T3 N0M0 was the stage of the tumors, which were roughly 4.2 to 10 cm across. Study observations and caveats: The study found a significantly higher top-250-clone fraction in tumors than in blood (p = 0.039).

Germline assignment: CDR1 SGHAT and CDR2 FQDESV (reference sequence). The CDR3 has 16 residues. The V segment lost 4 bases and the J segment 1 base; nucleotides outside the gene matches: 8. Germline DNA was extracted alongside blood RNA, which was obtained from unsorted whole blood. This clonotype was seen ten or more times. Antigen unknown. Total RNA amounting to 500 ng was the source from which TCR beta cDNA was made with a constant-region primer. Construction of TCR beta libraries relied on three successive nested multiplex PCR rounds employing slightly modified ARM-PCR. Each of the first two PCR rounds ran approximately 11 cycles with TRBV1-TRBV30 forward and C-beta reverse primers. MiXCR, applied by TCRdb to the multiplex PCR reads, yields one record per CDR3 protein. The table lists approximately 300,000 distinct CDR3 sequences, 65% of them singletons.

The sample taken for sequencing was peripheral blood. V and J are TRBV11-1 and TRBJ2-3, with TRBD2 matching 7 bases. The receptor comes from a man between 40 and 49 years old with primary liver carcinoma and hepatitis B virus infection. The CDR3 sequence is CASSSPGGPGTDTQYF. The CDR3 DNA is TGTGCCAGCAGCTCCCCGGGAGGCCCGGGCACAGATACGCAGTATTTT.